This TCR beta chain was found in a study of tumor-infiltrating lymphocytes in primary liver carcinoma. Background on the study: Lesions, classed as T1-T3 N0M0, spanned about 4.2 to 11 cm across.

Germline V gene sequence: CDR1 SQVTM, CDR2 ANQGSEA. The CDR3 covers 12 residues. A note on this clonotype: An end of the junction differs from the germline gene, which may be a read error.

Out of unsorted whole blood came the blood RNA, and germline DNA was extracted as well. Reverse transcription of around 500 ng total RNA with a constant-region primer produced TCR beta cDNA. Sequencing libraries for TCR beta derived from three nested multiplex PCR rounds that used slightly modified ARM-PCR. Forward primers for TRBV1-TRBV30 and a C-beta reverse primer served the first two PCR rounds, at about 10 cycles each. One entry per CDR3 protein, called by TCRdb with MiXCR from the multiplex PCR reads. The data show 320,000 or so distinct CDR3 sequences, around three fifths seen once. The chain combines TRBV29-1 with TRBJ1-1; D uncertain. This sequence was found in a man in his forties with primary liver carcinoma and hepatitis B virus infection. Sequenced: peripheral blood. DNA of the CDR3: TGCAGCGTCCTCCACATGAACACTGAAGTTTTCTTT. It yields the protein CSVLHMNTEVFF.